These 32 T cell receptor beta chains came from one sample sequenced in a study of Ad26.COV2.S vaccination and SARS-CoV-2 variants. The assay was immunoSEQ multiplex PCR, and TCRdb's table has in-frame clones only and misses some. The sample yields hundreds of thousands of clones, around 83% seen once. Documented treatment: 15 to 20 received Ad26.COV2.S at low or high dose, single or two shots; 5 received placebo; per-sample allocation not given. Sampling happened 63 days after the first vaccine or placebo injection. The sample here was peripheral blood, taken in a trial of Ad26.COV2.S vaccine versus placebo. The receptors were gathered from a person between 18 and 65 years old who received the Ad26.COV2.S COVID-19 vaccine or a placebo.

This chain connects TRBV21-1 to TRBJ2-7; the table assigns TRBD2, which was not confirmed against the DNA. TRBV21-1 is designated a pseudogene. The CDR3 has 16 residues. The CDR3, as DNA: TGTGCCAGCAGCAAGACTAGCGGGAGATATTCCTACGAGCAGTACTTC. Translation: CASSKTSGRYSYEQYF.

This clone came up once. This chain uses TRBV18 with TRBJ1-1, with 9 bases that match TRBD1. Germline V CDR1 and CDR2: KGHSH, LQKENI. This CDR3 region has 14 residues. With 1 base clipped from V and 3 bases from J, the junction kept 0 bases outside the gene matches. Here the CDR3 DNA reads TGTGCCAGCTCACCACGGACAGGGGACACTGAAGCTTTCTTT. Encoded protein: CASSPRTGDTEAFF. The full variable domain, with the rest looked up from reference TRBV18 and TRBJ1-1, is NAGVMQNPRHLVRRRGQEARLRCSPMKGHSHVYWYRQLPEEGLKFMVYLQKENIIDESGMPKERFSAEFPKEGPSILRIQQVVRGDSAAYFCASSPRTGDTEAFFGQGTRLTVV.

The chain employs TRBV5-6 and TRBJ1-5, with 8 positions matching TRBD1. The J segment lost 5 bases and the V segment lost 4 bases, leaving 11 bases of the junction unmatched. CDR3 length: 16 amino acids. From germline, CDR1 is SGHDT and CDR2 YYEEEE. The CDR3 DNA sequence: TGTGCCAGCAGCCTGAAGCGACAGGGGAGGCATCAGCCCCAGCATTTT. Translating gives CASSLKRQGRHQPQHF.

The chain uses TRBV7-2 and TRBJ1-2; D is uncertain. This CDR3 comprises 14 residues. With 1 base removed from V and 6 bases from J, the gap between germline ends came to 12 bases. Germline CDR1 SGHTA, CDR2 FQGNSA. CDR3 bases: TGTGCCAGCAGCTTAGTAGGGAGGTCAAATGGCTACACCTTC. Its protein is CASSLVGRSNGYTF.

This clone was recorded once. The V gene is TRBV28, the J gene TRBJ2-2; tentatively, D is TRBD1 (5 bases). CDR1 and CDR2 from the germline V gene are MDHEN and SYDVKM. The CDR3 runs 13 residues. V lost 9 bases, J lost 5 bases, and 13 bases lay in between. In nucleotides, the CDR3 is TGTGCCAGTAATACAGGTGGGACCGGGGAGCTGTTTTTT. This sequence encodes CASNTGGTGELFF.

The V call is TRBV2, the J call TRBJ2-7; TRBD1 might be the D (6 bases). This CDR3 is 15 amino acids long. Between the trimmed V and J ends, which lost 6 bases and 3 bases, there was a span of 18 bases. Per germline, CDR1 SNHLY and CDR2 FYNNEI. CDR3 in amino acids: CASSTQGGSHYEQYF. The CDR3 DNA reads as TGTGCCAGCAGCACACAGGGTGGAAGTCACTACGAGCAGTACTTC.

The chain is built from TRBV4-1 and TRBJ2-1, with TRBD2 identical over 7 bases. Germline values: CDR1 MGHRA, CDR2 YSYEKL. The CDR3 covers 14 residues. V trimming: 1 base; J trimming: 6 bases; junction bases outside the gene matches: 3. DNA for the CDR3: TGCGCCAGCAGCCAAGCCAGACTAGCCAATGAGCAGTTCTTC. This gives the protein CASSQARLANEQFF.

The chain is built from TRBV13 and TRBJ2-7; perhaps TRBD1 as D (6 bases). V was clipped by 5 bases and J by 2 bases, with 16 bases between them. The CDR3 loop spans 15 amino acids. Germline V gene data show CDR1 as PRHDT and CDR2 as FYEKMQ (reference sequence). This CDR3 reads CASSPVLGGTYEQYF. DNA for the CDR3: TGTGCCAGCAGCCCCGTCTTAGGGGGTACCTACGAGCAGTACTTC.

The genes are TRBV6-2 or TRBV6-3 and TRBJ2-3; TRBD2 matches 12 bases. The length of the CDR3 is 18 residues. The J segment lost 2 bases and the V segment lost 3 bases, leaving 9 bases of the junction unmatched. The germline CDR1 and CDR2 sequences are MNHEY and SVGEGT. The CDR3 DNA is TGTGCCAGCAGTTATTCAACCCGACTAGCGGGGGACACAGATACGCAGTATTTT. This gives the protein CASSYSTRLAGDTDTQYF.

This sequence joins TRBV30 and TRBJ2-3; the match to TRBD2 covers 13 bases. Germline-derived CDR1 and CDR2 are GTSNPN and SVGIG (reference sequence). This CDR3 contains 15 residues. V gave up 1 base and J gave up 9 bases; unmatched junction bases: 7. CDR3 sequence (DNA): TGTGCCTGGAGTGGGGGACTAGCGGGGCAACGGACGCAGTATTTT. Its protein is CAWSGGLAGQRTQYF. The whole variable domain, filled in from reference TRBV30 and TRBJ2-3, reads SQTIHQWPATLVQPVGSPLSLECTVEGTSNPNLYWYRQAAGRGLQLLFYSVGIGQISSEVPQNLSASRPQDRQFILSSKKLLLSDSGFYLCAWSGGLAGQRTQYFGPGTRLTVL.

The chain combines TRBV3-1 (or the pseudogene TRBV3-2) with TRBJ2-1; 9 positions match TRBD2. The CDR3 totals 17 residues. Germline trimming cut 1 base from V and 4 bases from J; bases unmatched to any gene: 8. CDR1 is LGHDT and CDR2 is YNNKEL in the germline V gene (reference sequence). This CDR3 is CASSQAYAGGYYNEQFF. As DNA, the CDR3 is TGTGCCAGCAGCCAAGCTTATGCGGGAGGGTATTACAATGAGCAGTTCTTC.

This clone has only a few counts. The chain joins TRBV19 to TRBJ1-1; perhaps TRBD1 as D (5 bases). The CDR3 has 18 residues. Trimming stripped 1 base from V and 4 bases from J, with 22 bases between. Germline-derived CDR1 and CDR2 are LNHDA and SQIVND (reference sequence). CDR3 in amino acids: CASSIGYGTGRAFTEAFF. CDR3 in DNA: TGTGCCAGTAGTATAGGTTATGGGACGGGCAGGGCCTTCACTGAAGCTTTCTTT.

J is TRBJ1-2 and V is TRBV6-5; D perhaps matches TRBD1 (6 bases). CDR3 length equals 14 residues. The V gene's germline CDR1 is MNHEY and CDR2 SVGAGI. V was clipped by 5 bases and J by 2 bases, with 12 bases between them. In DNA form, the CDR3 reads TGTGCCAGCAGTCCCCCCCAGGGGAACTATGGCTACACCTTC. It yields the protein CASSPPQGNYGYTF.

This clone was observed a handful of times. This chain uses TRBV7-9 with TRBJ2-1, with unresolved D. The CDR3 is made up of 12 amino acids. Germline-derived CDR1 and CDR2 are SEHNR and FQNEAQ (reference sequence). V was shortened by 3 bases and J by 4 bases, with 4 bases between the two germline ends. CDR3 DNA: TGTGCCAGCAGCTTCGCTTACAATGAGCAGTTCTTC. Amino acid sequence: CASSFAYNEQFF.

This clone was detected once. The rearrangement links TRBV12-3 or TRBV12-4 to TRBJ1-2; a possible D gene is TRBD1 (6 bases). The CDR3 spans 13 residues. V shed 3 bases and J shed 8 bases, with 13 bases lying between them. CDR3 amino acids: CASSLNRALGYTF. The CDR3 bases are TGTGCCAGCAGTTTGAACAGGGCTCTGGGCTACACCTTC.

V gene TRBV18 combines with J gene TRBJ2-6; unclear D gene. V dropped 1 base and J dropped 4 bases, with 5 bases sitting between them. The CDR3 extends over 14 amino acids. Germline-derived CDR1 and CDR2 are KGHSH and LQKENI. CDR3 sequence reads: CASSPRAGANVLTF. In nucleotides, the CDR3 is TGTGCCAGCTCACCACGAGCAGGGGCCAACGTCCTGACTTTC.

This chain links TRBV19 with TRBJ2-7; 7 bases align to TRBD2. Germline assignment: CDR1 LNHDA and CDR2 SQIVND (reference sequence). This CDR3 has 14 amino acids. After removal of 5 bases from V and 3 bases from J, the junction contained 7 bases not matched to a gene. The CDR3 coding sequence is TGTGCCAGTAGTCCCGGGCGCGGGGGCTACGAGCAGTACTTC. Encoded protein: CASSPGRGGYEQYF.

This clone turned up a few times. The V call is TRBV28, the J call TRBJ1-1; D is undetermined. The CDR3 is made up of 10 amino acids. V lost 8 bases to trimming and J lost 5 bases, with 6 bases between them. Germline assignment: CDR1 MDHEN and CDR2 SYDVKM. The CDR3 DNA reads TGTGCCAGCGGGAGGACTGAAGCTTTCTTT. Amino acids: CASGRTEAFF.

The CDR3 loop reads CASSFRDQQETQYF. In DNA, the CDR3 is TGTGCCAGCAGCTTCCGGGACCAACAAGAGACCCAGTACTTC. V is TRBV7-8 and J is TRBJ2-5; D may correspond to TRBD1 or TRBD2 (5 bases each). V dropped 3 bases and J dropped 2 bases, with 10 bases sitting between them. The germline V gene has CDR1 SGHVS and CDR2 FQNEAQ. The CDR3 length is 14 residues.

This clone was seen only once. DNA of the CDR3: TGTGCCAGCAGCATCCACAGGGAACACTCTGGAAACACCATATATTTT. Protein sequence: CASSIHREHSGNTIYF. This sequence joins TRBV7-9 and TRBJ1-3; D may be TRBD1 (6 bases). This CDR3 contains 16 residues. Germline V gene lookup returns CDR1 SEHNR and CDR2 FQNEAQ (reference sequence). The V end was cut by 5 bases, the J end by 0 bases, with 14 bases between. Together with reference TRBV7-9 and TRBJ1-3, the CDR3 gives the full variable domain: DTGVSQNPRHKITKRGQNVTFRCDPISEHNRLYWYRQTLGQGPEFLTYFQNEAQLEKSRLLSDRFSAERPKGSFSTLEIQRTEQGDSAMYLCASSIHREHSGNTIYFGEGSWLTVV.

The J gene is TRBJ2-2, the V gene TRBV21-1. TRBV21-1 constitutes a pseudogene. This CDR3 is 18 amino acids long. In nucleotides, the CDR3 is TGTGCCAGCAGCGTAAAGCCCCAAAGAGTGACCCGGAACGGGGAGCTGTTTTTT. This translates into CASSVKPQRVTRNGELFF.

This clone has a single count. The chain couples TRBV5-4 to TRBJ1-2; no clear D. Trimming removed 0 bases from V and 8 bases from J, with 14 bases in between. Germline CDR1 is SGHNT and CDR2 is YYREEE (reference sequence). The CDR3 spans 14 residues. This chain's CDR3 is CASSLDQLMEGYTF. For the CDR3, the DNA is TGTGCCAGCAGCTTGGATCAGTTAATGGAGGGCTACACCTTC.

This clone has just one count. J is TRBJ1-1 and V is TRBV5-1; a weak D match, TRBD1 (6 bases). The germline V gene has CDR1 SGHRS and CDR2 YFSETQ. The CDR3 is 14 amino acids. V was clipped by 4 bases and J by 5 bases, with 15 bases between them. The CDR3 loop reads CASSPRGDGTEAFF. The CDR3 nucleotides are TGCGCCAGCAGCCCGAGGGGGGATGGGACTGAAGCTTTCTTT.

A note on this clone: A junction end diverges from the germline sequence, so it may reflect a read error. The chain has TRBV2 and TRBJ1-6; no clear D gene. The CDR3 has 13 residues. Germline-derived CDR1 and CDR2 are SNHLY and FYNNEI. CDR3 sequence reads: CASREARPGPLHF. The CDR3 nucleotides read TGTGCCAGCAGGGAAGCAAGGCCCGGACCCCTCCACTTT.

The rearrangement joins TRBV27 to TRBJ2-5, with 11 bases that match TRBD2. The germline V gene has CDR1 MNHEY and CDR2 SMNVEV (reference sequence). This CDR3 is 15 amino acids long. V lost 4 bases, J lost 5 bases, and 6 bases stayed unmatched. The CDR3 sequence is CASSSIAGGRETQYF. The CDR3 nucleotides are TGTGCCAGCAGTTCCATAGCGGGGGGGCGCGAGACCCAGTACTTC.

In this sample, this clone turned up once. The J gene is TRBJ2-1, the V gene TRBV5-1; the D gene is possibly TRBD2 (5 bases). From germline, CDR1 is SGHRS and CDR2 YFSETQ. The ends were cut back, 4 bases at V and 8 bases at J, with 10 bases in the middle. The CDR3 extends over 12 amino acids. In DNA form, the CDR3 reads TGCGCCAGCAGCAAGAGGGCTGATGAGCAGTTCTTC. Amino acids: CASSKRADEQFF.

The V and J genes are TRBV30 and TRBJ1-4; 7 bases line up with TRBD1. Looked up from germline, CDR1 is GTSNPN and CDR2 is SVGIG (reference sequence). This CDR3 contains 16 residues. Trimming at V came to 2 bases and at J to 2 bases, leaving 8 bases not matched to a gene. CDR3 sequence (DNA): TGTGCCTGGAGTAAGAGACAGGGCAATACTAATGAAAAACTGTTTTTT. Translated, it gives CAWSKRQGNTNEKLFF.

This clone appeared a few times. The gene calls are TRBV5-1 and TRBJ2-2; 11 positions match TRBD2. This CDR3 contains 17 residues. After removal of 2 bases from V and 4 bases from J, the junction contained 7 bases not matched to a gene. CDR1 SGHRS and CDR2 YFSETQ come from the germline V gene. CDR3 DNA: TGCGCCAGCAGCTTCGTAGGACTAGCGGGTCCCACCGGGGAGCTGTTTTTT. Encoded protein: CASSFVGLAGPTGELFF.

V is TRBV3-1 (or the pseudogene TRBV3-2) and J is TRBJ2-3; TRBD1 matches at 8 bases. Germline trimming cut 4 bases from V and 4 bases from J; bases unmatched to any gene: 1. The CDR3 has 13 residues. CDR1 LGHDT and CDR2 YNNKEL come from the germline V gene (reference sequence). CDR3 nucleotides: TGTGCCAGCAGCCTACAGGGGGCAGATACGCAGTATTTT. Its protein is CASSLQGADTQYF.

The chain uses TRBV24-1 and TRBJ2-7, with D tentatively TRBD2 (5 bases). Looked up from germline, CDR1 is KGHDR and CDR2 is SFDVKD. The CDR3 consists of 18 residues. The V gene lost 1 base and the J gene lost 0 bases, with 18 bases spanning the gap. CDR3 loop: CATSDFLSDFRCSYEQYF. The CDR3 nucleotides are TGTGCCACCAGTGATTTTCTGTCGGACTTTCGGTGCTCCTACGAGCAGTACTTC.

V is TRBV11-3 and J is TRBJ2-2; 8 bases agree with TRBD2. The CDR3 consists of 16 residues. J was trimmed by 5 bases and V by 0 bases; bases with no gene match: 5. Germline CDR1 and CDR2: SGHNT and YENEEA. In nucleotides, the CDR3 is TGTGCCAGCAGCTTAGAAAGCGGGGGTGGTACCGGGGAGCTGTTTTTT. It is translated as CASSLESGGGTGELFF. Together with reference TRBV11-3 and TRBJ2-2, the CDR3 gives the full variable domain: EAGVVQSPRYKIIEKKQPVAFWCNPISGHNTLYWYLQNLGQGPELLIRYENEEAVDDSQLPKDRFSAERLKGVDSTLKIQPAELGDSAVYLCASSLESGGGTGELFFGEGSRLTVL.

J is TRBJ1-2 and V is TRBV7-2; 7 bases match TRBD1. The V gene's germline CDR1 is SGHTA and CDR2 FQGNSA. The CDR3 runs 13 residues. J was trimmed by 3 bases and V by 5 bases; bases with no gene match: 3. The CDR3 spells CASSVDRDYGYTF. The CDR3 DNA sequence: TGTGCCAGCAGCGTAGACAGGGACTATGGCTACACCTTC.